This T cell receptor (beta chain) was found in a study of shared clonotypes between healthy human individuals. Study-level background: Plates per donor: three CD4 naive, three CD4 memory, two CD8 naive, one CD8 memory.

On this clone: Its target is unknown.

Per the authors' pipeline: ImmunoSEQ sequences covered only the junction and lacked quality scores; filtering therefore differed. Clones were read by immunoSEQ multiplex PCR, and TCRdb kept only the in-frame ones, dropping some. V and J calls and clone size follow that table, whereas D and trimming were derived from the DNA. The table includes 1.4 million to 1.5 million clones, roughly 95% detected once. This CDR3 has 13 residues. V was clipped by 6 bases and J by 3 bases, with 10 bases between them. Germline assignment: CDR1 SGHTA and CDR2 FQGNSA. Notes on the study in general: Larger estimated richness was generally seen in naive subsets than in memory subsets.

The V gene is TRBV7-2, the J gene TRBJ2-3, with D possibly matching TRBD2 (5 bases). This clonotype was obtained from a man aged 30 to 45 in good health. Sequencing was carried out using naive CD4+ T cells sorted from blood. Subset here: CD45RA+ positively selected. The chain's CDR3 is CASRPWRTDTQYF. In DNA, the CDR3 is TGTGCCAGCAGGCCTTGGAGGACAGATACGCAGTATTTT. The variable domain in full, completed from reference TRBV7-2 and TRBJ2-3, reads GAGVSQSPSNKVTEKGKDVELRCDPISGHTALYWYRQSLGQGLEFLIYFQGNSAPDKSGLPSDRFSAERTGGSVSTLTIQRTQQEDSAVYLCASRPWRTDTQYFGPGTRLTVL.